These 5 T cell receptor beta chains share one sample of origin, sequenced in a study of T cell changes during pregnancy in multiple sclerosis. TCRdb's table, derived via immunoSEQ multiplex PCR, lists solely in-frame clones and lacks some. Altogether around 84,000 clones are present, 94% being singletons, with the ten largest covering around 0.97%. The sample consisted of peripheral blood, taken in the second trimester of pregnancy. The receptor source for this set is a female donor in good health, enrolled as a control in a pregnancy study.

The rearrangement links TRBV14 to TRBJ2-3, with a weak D call TRBD1 (6 bases). The germline CDR1 and CDR2 sequences are SGHDN and FVKESK. The CDR3 contains 15 residues. V was shortened by 0 bases and J by 0 bases, with 7 bases between the two germline ends. CDR3 DNA sequence: TGTGCCAGCAGCCAAGAACAGGGAAGCACAGATACGCAGTATTTT. It yields the protein CASSQEQGSTDTQYF.

The chain employs TRBV28 and TRBJ2-1, with D possibly being TRBD2 (5 bases). The V end lost 7 bases, the J end lost 1 base, and 14 bases lay between the germline ends. The CDR3 is 15 amino acids. Germline V gene sequence: CDR1 MDHEN, CDR2 SYDVKM. The CDR3 DNA follows: TGTGCCAGCACAAATTCTAGCAGGTCCTACAATGAGCAGTTCTTC. Residues: CASTNSSRSYNEQFF.

The chain carries TRBV15 and TRBJ2-1; 10 bases align to TRBD1. Trimming at V came to 5 bases and at J to 10 bases, leaving 8 bases not matched to a gene. The CDR3 has 14 residues. Per germline, CDR1 LNHNV and CDR2 YYDKDF (reference sequence). In nucleotides, the CDR3 is TGTGCCACCAGCGGGGGGACAGGGGAGGGAGAGCAGTTCTTC. Translated: CATSGGTGEGEQFF.

V gene TRBV7-2 combines with J gene TRBJ2-3, with D possibly TRBD1 on 5 matching bases. Germline loops: CDR1 SGHTA, CDR2 FQGNSA. CDR3 length: 18 amino acids. V lost 1 base and J lost 2, with 19 bases in between. The CDR3 DNA reads TGTGCCAGCAGCTTAGAAAGGGCAGGGATCGCCCTCACAGATACGCAGTATTTT. It is translated as CASSLERAGIALTDTQYF.

CDR3 protein: CASSQTGVTHNYGYTF. For the CDR3, the DNA is TGTGCCAGCAGCCAGACAGGGGTCACGCACAACTATGGCTACACCTTC. This rearrangement joins TRBV6-6 to TRBJ1-2; 8 nucleotides match TRBD1. The trim removed 6 bases at V and 2 bases at J, leaving 11 bases unmatched. Germline CDR1 is MNHNY and CDR2 is SVGAGI (reference sequence). The CDR3 loop spans 16 amino acids.